This T cell receptor beta chain came from a study of CD4 T cells in relation to SARS-CoV-2 and coronaviruses. The overall study: Convalescent donors were aged roughly 20 to 80, with median roughly 37 years.

General study findings and limits: Roughly three fifths of donors had memory CD4+ clonotypes crossrecognizing SARS-CoV-2 and common cold coronavirus spike.

J lost 7 bases, V lost 0 bases, and 6 bases had no gene match. CDR1 is MRHNA and CDR2 is SNTAGT in the germline V gene. The CDR3 consists of 15 residues. This clone was detected only once. Its target is not known. Uncultured naive and memory CD4+ T cells supplied DNA for deep TCR-beta sequencing. The assay was immunoSEQ multiplex PCR, and TCRdb's table has in-frame clones only and misses some. The top ten clones hold less than 10% of a sample with 35,000 to 40,000 clones, 70% to 90% of them seen once. The receptor was isolated from an adult with COVID-19. Sequenced material: memory CD4+ T cells from PBMCs. The rearrangement uses TRBV6-4 and TRBJ2-7; 10 bases are a match to TRBD1. This CDR3 reads CASSDSRQGAWEQYF. The DNA of the CDR3 is TGTGCCAGCAGTGACTCAAGACAGGGGGCGTGGGAGCAGTACTTC.